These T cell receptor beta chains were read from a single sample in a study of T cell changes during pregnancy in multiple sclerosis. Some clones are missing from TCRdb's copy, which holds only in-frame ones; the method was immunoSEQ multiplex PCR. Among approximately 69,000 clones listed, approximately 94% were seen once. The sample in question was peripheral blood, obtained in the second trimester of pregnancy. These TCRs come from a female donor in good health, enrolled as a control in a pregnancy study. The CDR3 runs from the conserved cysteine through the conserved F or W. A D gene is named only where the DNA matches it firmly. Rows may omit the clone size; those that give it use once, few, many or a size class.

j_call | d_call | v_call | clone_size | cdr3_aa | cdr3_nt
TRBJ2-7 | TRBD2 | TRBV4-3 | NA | CASSQDLTLQAGDTYEQYF | TGCGCCAGCAGCCAAGATCTAACCCTTCAAGCGGGGGATACCTACGAGCAGTACTTC
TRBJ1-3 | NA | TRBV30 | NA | CAWDRGASGNTIYF | TGTGCCTGGGACCGGGGGGCCTCTGGAAACACCATATATTTT
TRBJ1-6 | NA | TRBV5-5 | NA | CASHSLEYNSPLHF | TGTGCCAGCCACTCTTTAGAATATAATTCACCCCTCCACTTT
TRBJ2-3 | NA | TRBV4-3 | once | CASSQDYRGGADTQYF | TGCGCCAGCAGCCAAGATTATAGGGGGGGGGCAGATACGCAGTATTTT
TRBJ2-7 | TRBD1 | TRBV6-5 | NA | CASSYRDRSSYEQYF | TGTGCCAGCAGTTACCGGGACAGGAGCTCCTACGAGCAGTACTTC
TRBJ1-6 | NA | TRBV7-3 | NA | CASSLVGVGNSPLHF | TGTGCCAGCAGCTTAGTAGGGGTAGGAAATTCACCCCTCCACTTT
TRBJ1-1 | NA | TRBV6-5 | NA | CASSGSSLYTEAFF | TGTGCCAGCAGTGGTTCAAGCCTCTACACTGAAGCTTTCTTT
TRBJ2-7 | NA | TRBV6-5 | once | CASSYSTGYGRYEQYF | TGTGCCAGCAGTTACTCGACAGGATACGGACGCTACGAGCAGTACTTC
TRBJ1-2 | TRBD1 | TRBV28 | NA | CASSLSHTRTGRGYTF | TGTGCCAGCAGTTTATCCCACACTCGGACAGGGCGCGGCTACACCTTC
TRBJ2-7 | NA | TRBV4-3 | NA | CASSQAGGSHEQYF | TGCGCCAGCAGCCAGGCCGGGGGTTCCCACGAGCAGTACTTC
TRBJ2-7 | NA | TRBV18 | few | CASSPELYEQYF | TGTGCCAGCTCACCCGAACTCTACGAGCAGTACTTC
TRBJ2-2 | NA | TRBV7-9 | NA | CASSFQGPGTGELFF | TGTGCCAGCAGCTTTCAGGGGCCGGGTACCGGGGAGCTGTTTTTT
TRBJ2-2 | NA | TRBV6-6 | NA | CASSYGPLFGTGELFF | TGTGCCAGCAGTTACGGGCCCCTGTTTGGGACCGGGGAGCTGTTTTTT
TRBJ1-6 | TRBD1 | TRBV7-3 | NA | CASSLGPGQGAPLHF | TGTGCCAGCAGCTTAGGCCCCGGACAGGGGGCACCCCTCCACTTT
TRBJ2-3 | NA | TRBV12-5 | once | CASGLTGTDTQYF | TGTGCTAGTGGCTTGACAGGCACAGATACGCAGTATTTT
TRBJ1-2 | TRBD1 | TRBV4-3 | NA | CASSQGQGGYTF | TGCGCCAGCAGCCAAGGACAGGGCGGCTACACCTTC